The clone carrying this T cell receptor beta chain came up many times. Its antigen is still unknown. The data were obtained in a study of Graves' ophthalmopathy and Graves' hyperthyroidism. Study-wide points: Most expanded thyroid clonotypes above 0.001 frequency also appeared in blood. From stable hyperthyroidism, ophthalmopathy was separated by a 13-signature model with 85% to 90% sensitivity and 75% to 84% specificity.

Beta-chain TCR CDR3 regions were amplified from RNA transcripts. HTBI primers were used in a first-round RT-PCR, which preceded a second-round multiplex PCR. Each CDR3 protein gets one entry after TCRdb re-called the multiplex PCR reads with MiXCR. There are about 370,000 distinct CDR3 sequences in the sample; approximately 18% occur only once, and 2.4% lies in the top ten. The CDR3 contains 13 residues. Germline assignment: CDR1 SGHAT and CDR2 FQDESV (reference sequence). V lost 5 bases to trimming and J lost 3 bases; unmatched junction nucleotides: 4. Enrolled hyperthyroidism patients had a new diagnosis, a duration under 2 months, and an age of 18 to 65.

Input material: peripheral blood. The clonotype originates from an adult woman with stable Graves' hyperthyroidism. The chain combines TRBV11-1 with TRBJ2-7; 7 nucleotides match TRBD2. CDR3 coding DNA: TGTGCCAGCAGCCACCGGGACTACTACGAGCAGTACTTC. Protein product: CASSHRDYYEQYF.